This passage covers 32 T cell receptor beta chains from one sample sequenced in a study of T-cell reconstitution after alpha-beta-depleted transplantation in children. Library preparation (for TCRbeta) was performed with unique molecular identifiers. A single record per CDR3 protein comes from TCRdb applying MiXCR to the PCR reads. The sample consists of 150,000 to 250,000 distinct CDR3 sequences, 6.3% of them appearing once. The input for sequencing was PBMCs, taken before TCRalphabeta/CD19-depleted stem cell transplant. The receptors derive from a girl in the first two years of life with combined immunodeficiency, due to receive a stem cell transplant.

The chain carries TRBV7-2 and TRBJ1-2, with 8 bases fitting TRBD1. CDR1 SGHTA and CDR2 FQGNSA come from the germline V gene. The V gene end was trimmed by 5 bases and the J gene end by 4 bases; junction bases not matched to a gene: 6. This CDR3 is 14 amino acids long. CDR3 sequence: CASSPGDRFYGYTF. The CDR3 DNA sequence: TGTGCCAGCAGCCCGGGGGACAGGTTCTATGGCTACACCTTC.

This clonotype was recorded at least ten times. The chain uses TRBV6-4 and TRBJ2-1, with 11 bases identical to TRBD2. CDR1 and CDR2 from the germline V gene are MRHNA and SNTAGT. The CDR3 has 14 residues. V shed 4 bases, J shed 9 bases, and the junction held 5 bases outside the gene matches. The CDR3 loop reads CASSVLAGGFEQFF. The CDR3 coding sequence is TGTGCCAGCAGTGTCTTAGCGGGGGGGTTTGAGCAGTTCTTC.

The genes are TRBV20-1 and TRBJ1-5, with D unclear. The V gene lost 0 bases and the J gene lost 3 bases, with 9 bases spanning the gap. The germline CDR1 and CDR2 sequences are DFQATT and SNEGSKA (reference sequence). The length of the CDR3 is 14 residues. The CDR3 region is CSARDEGFNQPQHF. CDR3 DNA: TGCAGTGCTAGAGATGAGGGCTTCAATCAGCCCCAGCATTTT.

This clonotype appeared many times. The chain has TRBV4-1 and TRBJ2-2; possible D gene TRBD1, 6 bases. CDR1 and CDR2 (germline): MGHRA, YSYEKL. The CDR3 is made up of 13 amino acids. The V gene lost 5 bases and the J gene lost 7 bases, with 11 bases spanning the gap. The CDR3 protein is CASSGQGIGELFF. The CDR3 DNA follows: TGCGCCAGCAGCGGCCAGGGGATCGGGGAGCTGTTTTTT.

This chain joins TRBV3-1 and TRBJ2-7; D is undetermined. V was shortened by 0 bases and J by 1 base, with 7 bases between the two germline ends. CDR3 size: 14 residues. Per germline, CDR1 LGHDT and CDR2 YNNKEL (reference sequence). CDR3 sequence (DNA): TGTGCCAGCAGCCAAGATAAGACTTCCTACGAGCAGTACTTC. Residues: CASSQDKTSYEQYF.

A word on this clonotype: A clone one base away is much larger, so this may be a read error. CDR3 region: CSGLDRANIGELFF. CDR3 nucleotides: TGCAGCGGACTGGACAGGGCGAACATCGGGGAGCTGTTTTTT. The chain combines TRBV29-1 with TRBJ2-2; 8 bases fit TRBD1. Per the germline V gene, CDR1 is SQVTM and CDR2 is ANQGSEA. The CDR3 loop spans 14 amino acids.

This clonotype was detected ten times or more. The genes are TRBV7-3 and TRBJ2-1; 9 bases are shared with TRBD2. J lost 8 bases, V lost 5 bases, and 10 bases had no gene match. The CDR3 has 15 residues. Germline loops: CDR1 SGHTA, CDR2 FQGTGA. The DNA of the CDR3 is TGTGCCAGCAGCCTTAGCGGGAGTGGAAGCGATGAGCAGTTCTTC. This encodes CASSLSGSGSDEQFF.

This clonotype was found many times. The chain employs TRBV6-2 or TRBV6-3 and TRBJ2-7; 7 positions match TRBD2. The trim removed 2 bases at V and 4 bases at J, leaving 2 bases unmatched. There are 13 residues in the CDR3. Per germline, CDR1 MNHEY and CDR2 SVGEGT. The CDR3 DNA is TGTGCCAGCAGTTACAGGGAGGGGTACGAGCAGTACTTC. It is translated as CASSYREGYEQYF.

This clonotype was found many times. The chain has TRBV29-1 and TRBJ2-7; TRBD2 is a possible D gene (5 bases). This CDR3 is built from 14 residues. Deletions cut 5 bases from V and 3 bases from J, with 17 bases between. Germline CDR1 and CDR2: SQVTM and ANQGSEA. The CDR3 DNA reads TGCAGCGTTTCCCCAAACGGGATTATCTACGAGCAGTACTTC. Its protein is CSVSPNGIIYEQYF.

This clonotype was detected many times. The V gene is TRBV20-1, the J gene TRBJ2-1; D remains unclear. The ends were cut back, 3 bases at V and 4 bases at J, with 13 bases in the middle. Per the germline V gene, CDR1 is DFQATT and CDR2 is SNEGSKA (reference sequence). The CDR3 length is 14 residues. CDR3 sequence (DNA): TGCAGTGCTAGCCCCCAGGACCAGTACAATGAGCAGTTCTTC. Translated, it gives CSASPQDQYNEQFF.

The V gene is TRBV4-1, the J gene TRBJ2-7, with 10 bases fitting TRBD2. Germline V lookup: CDR1 MGHRA, CDR2 YSYEKL. The CDR3 has 17 amino acids. J lost 4 bases, V lost 0 bases, and 9 bases had no gene match. The CDR3 loop is CASSQEGLGLAIYEQYF. As DNA, the CDR3 is TGCGCCAGCAGCCAAGAGGGCCTGGGACTAGCGATTTACGAGCAGTACTTC.

This clonotype was seen ten or more times. The CDR3 spells CASSFREFIDTQYF. The CDR3 region has the DNA TGTGCCAGCAGTTTTCGGGAGTTTATAGATACGCAGTATTTT. The chain joins TRBV12-3 or TRBV12-4 to TRBJ2-3, with D perhaps TRBD2 (6 bases). V was clipped by 3 bases and J by 5 bases, with 12 bases between them. The CDR3 covers 14 residues.

At least ten counts were recorded for this clonotype. V and J are TRBV28 and TRBJ2-7; possibly TRBD2 for D (5 bases). The V gene lost 6 bases and the J gene lost 4 bases, with 10 bases spanning the gap. CDR3 length: 12 amino acids. Germline V gives CDR1 MDHEN, CDR2 SYDVKM. The CDR3 sequence is CASRAGGYEQYF. DNA for the CDR3: TGTGCCAGCAGAGCCGGAGGATACGAGCAGTACTTC.

This clonotype has a count of ten or more. CDR3 in DNA: TGTGCCAGCCGGGAAGGAACTGAAGCTTTCTTT. Its protein product is CASREGTEAFF. The chain uses TRBV6-1 and TRBJ1-1, with no clear D. V lost 8 bases, J lost 5 bases, and 9 bases lay in between. Germline CDR1 is MNHNS and CDR2 is SASEGT. The CDR3 consists of 11 residues.

This clonotype was recorded many times. V and J are TRBV14 and TRBJ2-6; 8 bases agree with TRBD1. Germline lookup yields CDR1 SGHDN and CDR2 FVKESK. The CDR3 is 17 amino acids. The junction had 7 bases not matched to a gene; V was cut back by 4 bases and J by 2 bases. Here the CDR3 DNA reads TGTGCCAGCAGCCCGTTAGGACAGGGTCCTGGGGCCAACGTCCTGACTTTC. Amino acids: CASSPLGQGPGANVLTF.

There are many counts of this clonotype. V gene TRBV27 combines with J gene TRBJ1-4, with 10 bases aligning to TRBD1. V was clipped by 8 bases and J by 7 bases; unmatched bases: 1. Germline V CDR1 and CDR2: MNHEY, SMNVEV (reference sequence). The CDR3 totals 12 residues. The CDR3 nucleotides are TGTGCCAGCCGGACAGGGGGTGAAAAACTGTTTTTT. This translates into CASRTGGEKLFF.

This clonotype was counted at least ten times. The V call is TRBV6-2 or TRBV6-3, the J call TRBJ2-5; D is unclear. The germline CDR1 and CDR2 sequences are MNHEY and SVGEGT. The CDR3 is 13 residues long. V lost 8 bases and J 3 bases, leaving 13 bases between the germline ends. As DNA, the CDR3 is TGTGCCAGCCGCCCTTATGGAGAAGAGACCCAGTACTTC. This codes for CASRPYGEETQYF.

This clonotype has a count of ten or more. The rearrangement joins TRBV20-1 to TRBJ2-1; 7 bases line up with TRBD2. This CDR3 comprises 14 residues. Per germline, CDR1 DFQATT and CDR2 SNEGSKA (reference sequence). Unmatched junction bases numbered 8, after V lost 3 bases and J lost 6 bases. The CDR3 DNA sequence: TGCAGTGCTAGGGAATTAGGACTAGGCAATGAGCAGTTCTTC. It is translated as CSARELGLGNEQFF.

DNA for the CDR3: TGTGCCAGCAGCCCACCTTTCAACTATGGCTACACCTTC. This encodes CASSPPFNYGYTF. V and J are TRBV7-9 and TRBJ1-2; D remains unclear. CDR1 and CDR2 from the germline V gene are SEHNR and FQNEAQ (reference sequence). CDR3 length: 13 residues. The V and J ends lost 5 bases and 2 bases respectively, with 9 bases between them.

Points on this clonotype: A read error may be the cause here, since a much bigger clone is one base away. V gene TRBV12-3 or TRBV12-4 combines with J gene TRBJ2-1; TRBD2 matches 11 bases. With V trimmed by 7 bases and J by 5 bases, 7 bases remained unmatched. The CDR3 spans 15 residues. The DNA for the CDR3 is TGTGCCAGCACTCTTAGCGGGAGGGCCCACAATGAGCAGTTCTTC. Translating gives CASTLSGRAHNEQFF.

In this sample, this clonotype turned up many times. The rearrangement joins TRBV10-3 to TRBJ1-5; D is uncertain. This CDR3 is 14 amino acids long. The V gene's germline CDR1 is ENHRY and CDR2 SYGVKD. The V gene lost 1 base and the J gene lost 3 bases, with 7 bases spanning the gap. The CDR3 DNA follows: TGTGCCATCAGTGAGTTACAAGACAATCAGCCCCAGCATTTT. It specifies CAISELQDNQPQHF.

The genes are TRBV4-3 and TRBJ2-1, with TRBD2 matching over 7 bases. CDR1 and CDR2 from the germline V gene are LGHNA and YSLEER. V dropped 5 bases and J dropped 4; count of bases not matched to a gene: 11. There are 16 residues in the CDR3. The CDR3 coding sequence is TGCGCCAGCAGCAACCGTTGGGGGGGGAATTACAATGAGCAGTTCTTC. This codes for CASSNRWGGNYNEQFF.

The sample holds many counts of this clonotype. The chain carries TRBV15 and TRBJ2-1; D call uncertain. CDR3 length: 14 residues. V was cut by 5 bases and J by 9 bases, with 17 bases left in between. In germline, CDR1 is LNHNV, CDR2 YYDKDF (reference sequence). This CDR3 reads CATSPNSGAVEQFF. The CDR3 region has the DNA TGTGCCACCAGCCCTAATAGTGGCGCAGTTGAGCAGTTCTTC.

This clonotype was seen ten or more times. The chain links TRBV11-2 to TRBJ1-5; maybe TRBD1 (5 bases). Germline CDR1 reads SGHAT; CDR2 reads FQNNGV. The CDR3 is 15 amino acids. V was shortened by 3 bases and J by 0 bases, with 9 bases between the two germline ends. As DNA, the CDR3 is TGTGCCAGCAGCTTCTCAGGGCATAGCAATCAGCCCCAGCATTTT. It translates to CASSFSGHSNQPQHF.

This clonotype was counted at least ten times. The chain employs TRBV20-1 and TRBJ2-7; no clear D. The CDR3 loop spans 14 amino acids. The ends were cut back, 1 base at V and 2 bases at J, with 12 bases in the middle. Germline V gene sequence: CDR1 DFQATT, CDR2 SNEGSKA (reference sequence). The CDR3 is CSARVPTETYEQYF. CDR3 DNA sequence: TGCAGTGCTAGAGTTCCTACTGAGACCTACGAGCAGTACTTC.

The chain is built from TRBV12-3 or TRBV12-4 and TRBJ1-2, with D possibly matching TRBD1 (6 bases). The CDR3 loop spans 13 amino acids. V was cut by 5 bases and J by 4 bases, with 11 bases left in between. In DNA, the CDR3 is TGTGCCAGCAGTCCCGGGGGCCCCTATGGCTACACCTTC. Amino acid sequence: CASSPGGPYGYTF.

This clonotype has ten or more counts. This chain joins TRBV3-1 and TRBJ2-5, with TRBD2 matching 11 bases. J gave up 2 bases and V 3 bases, and 8 bases lay outside the gene matches. The germline gives CDR1 LGHDT, CDR2 YNNKEL (reference sequence). CDR3 length equals 17 residues. CDR3 DNA sequence: TGTGCCAGCAGCCAGAACCCTAGCGGGGGGACACAAGAGACCCAGTACTTC. It encodes CASSQNPSGGTQETQYF.

This clonotype came up many times. J is TRBJ2-3 and V is TRBV20-1, with 9 bases matching TRBD2. J lost 2 bases, V lost 1 base, and 7 bases had no gene match. The germline V gene has CDR1 DFQATT and CDR2 SNEGSKA (reference sequence). The CDR3 runs to 16 residues. The CDR3 region is CSARASLAGTTDTQYF. For the CDR3, the DNA is TGCAGTGCTAGAGCCAGTCTAGCGGGGACCACAGATACGCAGTATTTT.

There are many counts of this clonotype. The chain combines TRBV28 with TRBJ2-1; 9 bases are shared with TRBD2. The CDR3 is 16 amino acids. Germline trimming cut 8 bases from V and 3 bases from J; bases unmatched to any gene: 11. Germline CDR1 is MDHEN and CDR2 is SYDVKM. The CDR3 protein is CASVSGGRAGYNEQFF. In DNA form, the CDR3 reads TGTGCCAGCGTATCTGGCGGGAGGGCCGGCTACAATGAGCAGTTCTTC.

This clonotype appeared many times. This chain connects TRBV9 to TRBJ2-1, with TRBD2 matching over 11 bases. V lost 0 bases and J lost 7; bases outside the gene matches: 6. The CDR3 has 16 amino acids. From germline, CDR1 is SGDLS and CDR2 YYNGEE. CDR3 bases: TGTGCCAGCAGCGTAGCCCCTAGCGGGGGGAAGAATGAGCAGTTCTTC. It specifies CASSVAPSGGKNEQFF.

This clonotype came up many times. This chain uses TRBV19 with TRBJ1-1; no clear D. With 1 base removed from V and 6 bases from J, the gap between germline ends came to 9 bases. The CDR3 runs to 13 residues. Germline CDR1 is LNHDA and CDR2 is SQIVND (reference sequence). CDR3 protein: CASSIVNSPEAFF. The CDR3 region has the DNA TGTGCCAGTAGTATAGTTAACAGCCCTGAAGCTTTCTTT.

This clonotype was counted at least ten times. V usage is TRBV6-2 or TRBV6-3 and J usage is TRBJ2-7, with D perhaps TRBD2 (6 bases). The CDR3 sequence is 15 residues long. Germline assignment: CDR1 MNHEY and CDR2 SVGEGT. The germline V and J ends were trimmed by 7 bases and 2 bases, with 18 bases remaining between them. The DNA for the CDR3 is TGTGCCAGCACCCTTCCCGGGACTCCCACCTACGAGCAGTACTTC. It specifies CASTLPGTPTYEQYF.